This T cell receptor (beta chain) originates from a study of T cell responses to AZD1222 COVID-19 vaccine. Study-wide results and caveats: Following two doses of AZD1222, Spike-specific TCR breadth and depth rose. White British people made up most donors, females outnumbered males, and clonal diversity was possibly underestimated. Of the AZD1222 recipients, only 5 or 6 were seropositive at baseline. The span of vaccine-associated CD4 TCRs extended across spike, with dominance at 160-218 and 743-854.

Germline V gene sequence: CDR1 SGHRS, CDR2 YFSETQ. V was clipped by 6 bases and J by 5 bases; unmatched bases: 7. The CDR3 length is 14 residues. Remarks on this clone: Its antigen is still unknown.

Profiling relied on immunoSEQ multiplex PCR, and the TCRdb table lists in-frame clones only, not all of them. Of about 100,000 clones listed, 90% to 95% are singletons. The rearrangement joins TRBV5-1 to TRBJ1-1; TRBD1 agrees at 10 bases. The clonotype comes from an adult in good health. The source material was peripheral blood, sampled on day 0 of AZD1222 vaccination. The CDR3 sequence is CASKPGQGFTEAFF. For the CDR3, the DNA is TGCGCCAGCAAACCGGGACAGGGGTTTACTGAAGCTTTCTTT.